The following is a T cell receptor (beta chain) sequence with its context. Its specificity is unknown. Produced via immunoSEQ multiplex PCR; TCRdb's table is partial and in-frame only. The sample lists tens of thousands of clones, about 88% occurring once. Germline V gene lookup returns CDR1 SGHDT and CDR2 YYEEEE. CDR3 length: 15 residues. Trimming took 2 bases from V and 2 from J; bases not matched to a gene: 6. This record belongs to a study of PD-1 blockade in classical Hodgkin lymphoma. The patients all showed relapse after autologous stem cell transplantation, while their brentuximab vedotin exposure varied. Whole-study results and caveats: Before treatment, TCR diversity in newly diagnosed patients was reportedly lower than in healthy donors. Differences between repertoires have undefined causes, possibly disease activity or prior therapy.

The V and J genes are TRBV5-6 and TRBJ2-7, with 8 nucleotides matching TRBD2. The source of this sequence is a human donor with classical Hodgkin lymphoma. The material was peripheral blood mononuclear cells (PBMCs), obtained before the second cycle of nivolumab. In DNA form, the CDR3 reads TGTGCCAGCAGCTTAAAACTAGCGGACCCCTACGAGCAGTACTTC. Translating gives CASSLKLADPYEQYF.